The 21 T cell receptor beta chains below were found in one sample sequenced in a study of T-cell reconstitution after alpha-beta-depleted transplantation in children. The TCRbeta library incorporated unique molecular identifiers. MiXCR was run by TCRdb on the PCR reads, yielding one entry per CDR3 protein. The table has 350,000 to 450,000 distinct CDR3 sequences, 10% to 15% seen once. Sequences were derived from PBMCs, sampled from the stem cell graft. The receptors derive from a human donor who donated a stem cell graft to a child with Fanconi anemia.

The rearrangement uses TRBV5-5 and TRBJ1-1; D is ambiguous. V was trimmed by 0 bases and J by 1 base, leaving 10 bases between them. This CDR3 has 15 amino acids. Germline V gene data show CDR1 as SGHKS and CDR2 as YYEKEE (reference sequence). This CDR3 reads CASSLDSSANTEAFF. CDR3 coding DNA: TGTGCCAGCAGCTTGGATTCCAGTGCGAACACTGAAGCTTTCTTT.

CDR3 region: CASSQEQGRADTQYF. The CDR3 nucleotides are TGTGCCAGCAGCCAAGAACAGGGGAGGGCAGATACGCAGTATTTT. This rearrangement joins TRBV4-2 to TRBJ2-3; D tentatively fits TRBD1 or TRBD2 (7 bases each). The CDR3 is 15 residues long. V was cut by 0 bases and J by 4 bases, with 11 bases left in between. Germline CDR1 is LGHNA and CDR2 is YNFKEQ.

This clonotype appeared many times. CDR3 loop: CASSLDSSQETQYF. Written as DNA, the CDR3 is TGTGCCAGCAGTTTGGACAGCTCCCAAGAGACCCAGTACTTC. V is TRBV12-3 or TRBV12-4 and J is TRBJ2-5; a weak D match, TRBD1 (6 bases). The CDR3 runs 14 residues. V was cut by 3 bases and J by 1 base, with 9 bases left in between.

This clonotype was observed a handful of times. The chain recombines TRBV6-2 or TRBV6-3 with TRBJ2-4, with D maybe TRBD2 (6 bases). This CDR3 has 20 residues. CDR1 MNHEY and CDR2 SVGEGT come from the germline V gene. The ends were cut back, 6 bases at V and 0 bases at J, with 27 bases in the middle. CDR3 DNA sequence: TGTGCCAGCAGCCGACTTTCGGCGGGACTTAATGGGGGAGCCAAAAACATTCAGTACTTC. Protein sequence: CASSRLSAGLNGGAKNIQYF.

This chain links TRBV27 with TRBJ1-3; D gene ambiguous. The CDR3 has 14 residues. Per germline, CDR1 MNHEY and CDR2 SMNVEV (reference sequence). V was cut by 2 bases and J by 0 bases, with 5 bases left in between. CDR3 DNA: TGTGCCAGCAGTTTAACCCACTCTGGAAACACCATATATTTT. It specifies CASSLTHSGNTIYF.

The genes are TRBV7-2 and TRBJ1-2, with unresolved D. CDR1 is SGHTA and CDR2 is FQGNSA in the germline V gene. This CDR3 contains 15 residues. Trimming left V 3 bases short and J 0 bases short, with 11 bases between. CDR3 amino acids: CASSFNPKSNYGYTF. CDR3 nucleotides: TGTGCCAGCAGCTTTAACCCGAAATCTAACTATGGCTACACCTTC.

On this clonotype: This may stem from a read error, because a much larger clone lies one nucleotide away. V and J are TRBV27 and TRBJ2-5; D is unresolved. The CDR3 has 13 residues. Germline V gives CDR1 MNHEY, CDR2 SMNVEV (reference sequence). The CDR3 DNA follows: TGTTCCAGCAGTTTATTGTCTTATGGGACCCAGTACTTC. Amino acids: CSSSLLSYGTQYF.

This sequence joins TRBV12-3 or TRBV12-4 and TRBJ2-1; D possibly uses TRBD1 or TRBD2 (6 bases each). The CDR3 runs 15 residues. With 5 bases removed from V and 4 bases from J, the gap between germline ends came to 15 bases. The CDR3 spells CASSRTAGTYNEQFF. As DNA, the CDR3 is TGTGCCAGCAGTAGGACAGCAGGGACTTACAATGAGCAGTTCTTC.

There are a few counts of this clonotype. In nucleotides, the CDR3 is TGTGCCAGCAGCCCAAGGGCCCGTGAATCTGATACGCAGTATTTT. The encoded protein is CASSPRARESDTQYF. V usage is TRBV12-3 or TRBV12-4 and J usage is TRBJ2-3; no clear D gene. The CDR3 covers 15 residues. Trimming removed 6 bases at V and 6 bases at J, with 19 bases between.

There are many counts of this clonotype. This chain links TRBV20-1 with TRBJ2-7, with D maybe TRBD2 (6 bases). V was cut by 0 bases and J by 5 bases, with 11 bases left in between. The CDR3 is 13 amino acids. CDR1 and CDR2 from the germline V gene are DFQATT and SNEGSKA (reference sequence). CDR3 in DNA: TGCAGTGCTAGAGAAGGGAGGAGTAACGAGCAGTACTTC. Encoded protein: CSAREGRSNEQYF.

This clonotype was picked up a small number of times. The chain has TRBV11-2 and TRBJ2-3, with TRBD1 matching 8 bases. Germline V gene sequence: CDR1 SGHAT, CDR2 FQNNGV. Trimming took 6 bases from V and 0 from J; bases not matched to a gene: 5. The CDR3 consists of 15 residues. DNA for the CDR3: TGTGCCAGCAGGGGGACAGGCCCTAGCACAGATACGCAGTATTTT. Residues: CASRGTGPSTDTQYF.

V and J are TRBV20-1 and TRBJ1-4; possibly TRBD1 for D (5 bases). This CDR3 has 12 amino acids. The germline V gene encodes CDR1 DFQATT and CDR2 SNEGSKA (reference sequence). Trimming took 3 bases from V and 12 from J, leaving 14 bases between them. CDR3 sequence reads: CSASDSGRELFF. The CDR3 bases are TGCAGTGCTAGTGATTCGGGACGGGAACTGTTTTTT.

This clonotype was observed a few times. The chain links TRBV6-2 or TRBV6-3 to TRBJ2-4; D might be TRBD1 or TRBD2, each matching 5 bases. The ends were cut back, 0 bases at V and 6 bases at J, with 18 bases in the middle. The CDR3 has 17 residues. Germline lookup yields CDR1 MNHEY and CDR2 SVGEGT. Written as DNA, the CDR3 is TGTGCCAGCAGTTACTCTCCCTCGGACTGGGGGATAAACATTCAGTACTTC. Residues: CASSYSPSDWGINIQYF.

This clonotype has only one observation. This sequence may be a read error, since a much larger clone differs from it by one base. This chain connects TRBV29-1 to TRBJ2-3; 11 bases are a match to TRBD2. CDR3 length equals 15 residues. Losses at the gene ends were 6 bases for V and 2 bases for J; bases not matched to a gene: 7. Germline CDR1 reads SQVTM; CDR2 reads ANQGSEA. In DNA, the CDR3 is TGCAGCGTCCCCGCGACTAGCGGGGCCACAGATACGCAGTATTTT. Amino acids: CSVPATSGATDTQYF.

This clonotype was counted a few times. The chain uses TRBV7-9 and TRBJ1-1; no clear D. The CDR3 spans 13 residues. Germline V lookup: CDR1 SEHNR, CDR2 FQNEAQ (reference sequence). The germline V and J ends were trimmed by 0 bases and 11 bases, with 13 bases remaining between them. CDR3: CASSLAGLLGAFF. The DNA of the CDR3 is TGTGCCAGCAGCTTAGCCGGACTTTTAGGGGCTTTCTTT.

In this sample, this clonotype turned up a few times. This chain joins TRBV11-2 and TRBJ2-6, with D perhaps given as TRBD1 or TRBD2 (7 bases each). This CDR3 is 18 amino acids long. V was trimmed by 1 base and J by 2 bases, leaving 15 bases between them. Germline loops: CDR1 SGHAT, CDR2 FQNNGV. The CDR3 loop is CASSLVPGGATGANVLTF. The CDR3, as DNA: TGTGCCAGCAGCTTAGTCCCAGGGGGGGCCACTGGGGCCAACGTCCTGACTTTC.

This clonotype came up many times. The chain links TRBV12-3 or TRBV12-4 to TRBJ2-1, with 9 bases identical to TRBD1. The CDR3 covers 15 residues. With 6 bases clipped from V and 6 bases from J, the junction kept 9 bases outside the gene matches. CDR3 residues: CASRRGQGVFNEQFF. DNA of the CDR3: TGTGCCAGCAGAAGGGGACAGGGAGTTTTCAATGAGCAGTTCTTC.

The V and J genes are TRBV29-1 and TRBJ2-7; D is possibly TRBD1 or TRBD2 (6 bases each). This CDR3 comprises 16 residues. V was clipped by 1 base and J by 3 bases, with 19 bases between them. Per germline, CDR1 SQVTM and CDR2 ANQGSEA. DNA for the CDR3: TGCAGCGTTGAAGGGGGAGGTATGGGGGGCTTCTACGAGCAGTACTTC. This sequence encodes CSVEGGGMGGFYEQYF.

The V call is TRBV7-2, the J call TRBJ2-3; TRBD2 agrees at 8 bases. Germline V gene data show CDR1 as SGHTA and CDR2 as FQGNSA. J gave up 0 bases and V 2 bases, and 4 bases lay outside the gene matches. The CDR3 totals 16 residues. The CDR3 coding sequence is TGTGCCAGCAGCTTACTACCGGGGGGGAGCACAGATACGCAGTATTTT. Translation gives CASSLLPGGSTDTQYF.

In its sample, this clonotype was seen a few times. The chain combines TRBV5-5 with TRBJ2-1, with 8 bases aligning to TRBD1. Germline V gene sequence: CDR1 SGHKS, CDR2 YYEKEE (reference sequence). This CDR3 contains 14 residues. After removal of 3 bases from V and 7 bases from J, the junction contained 6 bases not matched to a gene. DNA for the CDR3: TGTGCCAGCAGCTCAGGACAGGGCGAAAATGAGCAGTTCTTC. It yields the protein CASSSGQGENEQFF.

This clonotype was counted between two and nine times. The chain recombines TRBV6-1 with TRBJ2-2; 7 bases fit TRBD2. J lost 8 bases, V lost 4 bases, and 7 bases had no gene match. In germline, CDR1 is MNHNS, CDR2 SASEGT. This CDR3 is 14 amino acids long. In DNA form, the CDR3 reads TGTGCCAGCAGTGGTAGCGGGTCCGGAGGGGAGCTGTTTTTT. It yields the protein CASSGSGSGGELFF.